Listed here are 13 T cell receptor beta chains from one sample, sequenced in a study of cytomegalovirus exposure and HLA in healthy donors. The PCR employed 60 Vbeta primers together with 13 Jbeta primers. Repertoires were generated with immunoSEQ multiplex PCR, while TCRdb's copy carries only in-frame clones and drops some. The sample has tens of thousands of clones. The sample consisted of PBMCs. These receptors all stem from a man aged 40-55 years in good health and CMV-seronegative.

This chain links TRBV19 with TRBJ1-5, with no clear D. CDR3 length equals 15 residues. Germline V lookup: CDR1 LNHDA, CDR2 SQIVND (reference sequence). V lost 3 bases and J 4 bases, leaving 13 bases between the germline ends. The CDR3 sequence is CASSIFPNSNQPQHF. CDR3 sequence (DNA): TGTGCCAGTAGTATTTTTCCCAACTCTAATCAGCCCCAGCATTTT.

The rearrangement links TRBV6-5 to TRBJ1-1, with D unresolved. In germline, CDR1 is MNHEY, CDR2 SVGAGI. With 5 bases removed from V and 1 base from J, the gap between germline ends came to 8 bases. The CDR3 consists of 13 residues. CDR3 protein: CASSVAGNTEAFF. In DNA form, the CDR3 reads TGTGCCAGCAGTGTCGCAGGGAACACTGAAGCTTTCTTT.

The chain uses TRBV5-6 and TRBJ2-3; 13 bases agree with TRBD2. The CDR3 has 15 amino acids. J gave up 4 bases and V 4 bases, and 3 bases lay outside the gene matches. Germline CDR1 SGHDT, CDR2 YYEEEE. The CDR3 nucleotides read TGTGCCAGCAGCGGACTAGCGGGGGTGTCAGATACGCAGTATTTT. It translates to CASSGLAGVSDTQYF.

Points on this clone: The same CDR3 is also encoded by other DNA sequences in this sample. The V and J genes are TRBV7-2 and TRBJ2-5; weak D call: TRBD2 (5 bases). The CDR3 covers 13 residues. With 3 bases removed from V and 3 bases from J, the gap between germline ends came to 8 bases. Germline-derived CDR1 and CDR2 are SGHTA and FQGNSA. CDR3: CASSFAGEETQYF. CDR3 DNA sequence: TGTGCCAGCAGCTTCGCCGGGGAAGAGACCCAGTACTTC.

The CDR3 region has the DNA TGCGCCAGCAGCTTGGGTCCGGGAGGGAAAGAGACCCAGTACTTC. Translating it yields CASSLGPGGKETQYF. The chain employs TRBV5-1 and TRBJ2-5; TRBD2 matches at 8 bases. The J segment lost 3 bases and the V segment lost 0 bases, leaving 4 bases of the junction unmatched. Germline V gives CDR1 SGHRS, CDR2 YFSETQ. This CDR3 has 15 amino acids.

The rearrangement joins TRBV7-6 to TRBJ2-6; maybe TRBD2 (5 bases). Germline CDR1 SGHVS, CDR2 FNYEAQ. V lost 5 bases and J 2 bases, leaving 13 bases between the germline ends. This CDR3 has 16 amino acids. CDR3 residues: CASSPLQTTGANVLTF. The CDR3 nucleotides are TGTGCCAGCAGCCCGCTCCAGACTACTGGGGCCAACGTCCTGACTTTC. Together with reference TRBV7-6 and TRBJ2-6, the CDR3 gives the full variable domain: GAGVSQSPRYKVTKRGQDVALRCDPISGHVSLYWYRQALGQGPEFLTYFNYEAQQDKSGLPNDRFSAERPEGSISTLTIQRTEQRDSAMYRCASSPLQTTGANVLTFGAGSRLTVL.

CDR3 loop: CASSEAGQLVSPLHF. The CDR3 DNA reads TGTGCCAGCAGTGAAGCGGGCCAGTTAGTATCACCCCTCCACTTT. The chain carries TRBV6-1 and TRBJ1-6; D is ambiguous. Germline assignment: CDR1 MNHNS and CDR2 SASEGT. V gave up 0 bases and J gave up 10 bases, with 13 bases separating them. This CDR3 comprises 15 residues.

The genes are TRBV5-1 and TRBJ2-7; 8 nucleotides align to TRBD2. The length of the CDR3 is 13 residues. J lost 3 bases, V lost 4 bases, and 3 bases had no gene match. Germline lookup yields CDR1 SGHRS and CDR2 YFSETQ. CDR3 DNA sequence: TGCGCCAGCAGCCCGGGACTAGACTACGAGCAGTACTTC. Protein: CASSPGLDYEQYF.

Here the CDR3 reads CASSFYERGDYEQYF. CDR3 coding DNA: TGTGCCAGCAGCTTTTACGAGCGGGGGGACTACGAGCAGTACTTC. This sequence joins TRBV7-8 and TRBJ2-7; 9 positions match TRBD2. Germline V lookup: CDR1 SGHVS, CDR2 FQNEAQ. With 3 bases clipped from V and 3 bases from J, the junction kept 6 bases outside the gene matches. The CDR3 is made up of 15 amino acids.

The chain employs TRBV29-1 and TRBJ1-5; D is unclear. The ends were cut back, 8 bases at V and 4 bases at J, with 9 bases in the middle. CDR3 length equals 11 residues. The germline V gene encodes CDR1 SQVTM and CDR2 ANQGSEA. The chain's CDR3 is CSIPGNQPQHF. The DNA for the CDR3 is TGCAGCATCCCGGGGAATCAGCCCCAGCATTTT.

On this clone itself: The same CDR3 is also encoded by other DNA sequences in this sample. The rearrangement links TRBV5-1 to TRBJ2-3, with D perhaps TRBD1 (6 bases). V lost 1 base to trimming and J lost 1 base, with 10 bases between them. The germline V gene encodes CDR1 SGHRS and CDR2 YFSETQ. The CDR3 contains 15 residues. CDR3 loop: CASSLSGVGTDTQYF. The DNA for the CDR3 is TGCGCCAGCAGCTTGTCAGGGGTTGGCACAGATACGCAGTATTTT.

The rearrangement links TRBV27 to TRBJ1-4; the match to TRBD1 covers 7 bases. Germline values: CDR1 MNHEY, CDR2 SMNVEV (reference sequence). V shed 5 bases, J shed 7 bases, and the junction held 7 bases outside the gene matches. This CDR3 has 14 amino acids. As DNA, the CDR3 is TGTGCCAGCAGTCCCGGGGACAGCCTTGAAAAACTGTTTTTT. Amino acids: CASSPGDSLEKLFF.

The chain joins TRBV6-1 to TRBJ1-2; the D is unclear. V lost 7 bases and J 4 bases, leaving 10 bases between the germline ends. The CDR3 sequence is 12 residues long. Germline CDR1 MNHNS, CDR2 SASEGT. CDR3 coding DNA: TGTGCCAGCACACCTACGGGCTATGGCTACACCTTC. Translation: CASTPTGYGYTF.